The 14 T cell receptor beta chains below come from one sample, sequenced in a study of OX40 agonist ivuxolimab in advanced cancers. This table comes from immunoSEQ multiplex PCR, and its TCRdb copy is limited to in-frame clones, with some not included. The sample lists more than 95,000 clones, less than 95% occurring once. This material consisted of CD4+ or CD8+ T cells sorted from blood, taken in a trial of the OX40 agonist ivuxolimab. These TCRs come from an adult with an advanced solid tumor such as melanoma, head and neck, liver or kidney cancer.

The chain combines TRBV18 with TRBJ1-4; D remains unclear. The ends were cut back, 2 bases at V and 5 bases at J, with 12 bases in the middle. The CDR3 spans 15 residues. CDR1 is KGHSH and CDR2 is LQKENI in the germline V gene. The CDR3 bases are TGTGCCAGCTCACCAAAACTCCTAGAGAATGAAAAACTGTTTTTT. Protein product: CASSPKLLENEKLFF.

J is TRBJ1-1 and V is TRBV7-9, with 7 nucleotides matching TRBD1. This CDR3 is 15 amino acids long. The junction had 7 bases not matched to a gene; V was cut back by 5 bases and J by 1 base. Germline values: CDR1 SEHNR, CDR2 FQNEAQ (reference sequence). The CDR3 DNA follows: TGTGCCAGCAGCACCCGACAGGGTTCGAACACTGAAGCTTTCTTT. This encodes CASSTRQGSNTEAFF.

V gene TRBV6-4 combines with J gene TRBJ2-3; D is possibly TRBD1 or TRBD2 (5 bases each). V was clipped by 3 bases and J by 0 bases, with 7 bases between them. The CDR3 is 14 amino acids. Germline CDR1 MRHNA, CDR2 SNTAGT. Here the CDR3 reads CASSERGSTDTQYF. In nucleotides, the CDR3 is TGTGCCAGCAGTGAGAGGGGTAGCACAGATACGCAGTATTTT.

The table lists this clone with a count of one. The genes are TRBV5-4 and TRBJ1-4; D remains ambiguous. The CDR3 contains 17 residues. Trimming removed 2 bases from V and 0 bases from J, with 14 bases in between. CDR1 SGHNT and CDR2 YYREEE come from the germline V gene (reference sequence). The CDR3 sequence is CASSFGVSPATNEKLFF. DNA of the CDR3: TGTGCCAGCAGCTTTGGCGTCAGCCCTGCAACTAATGAAAAACTGTTTTTT.

The J gene is TRBJ1-5, the V gene TRBV2, with a tentative D call TRBD1 (6 bases). V was clipped by 7 bases and J by 7 bases, with 14 bases between them. The CDR3 runs 13 residues. Germline V CDR1 and CDR2: SNHLY, FYNNEI. The CDR3, as DNA: TGTGCCAGCAATGGGGGCGCGGGCCAGCCCCAGCATTTT. This translates into CASNGGAGQPQHF.

V gene TRBV7-2 combines with J gene TRBJ1-6; D is possibly TRBD1 (5 bases). V lost 4 bases and J 6 bases, leaving 10 bases between the germline ends. CDR1 is SGHTA and CDR2 is FQGNSA in the germline V gene. The CDR3 consists of 14 residues. The CDR3 protein is CASSSRGPNSPLHF. Here the CDR3 DNA reads TGTGCCAGCAGCTCTAGGGGCCCTAATTCACCCCTCCACTTT. Full variable domain (rest looked up from reference TRBV7-2 and TRBJ1-6): GAGVSQSPSNKVTEKGKDVELRCDPISGHTALYWYRQSLGQGLEFLIYFQGNSAPDKSGLPSDRFSAERTGGSVSTLTIQRTQQEDSAVYLCASSSRGPNSPLHFGNGTRLTVT.

The rearrangement links TRBV7-2 to TRBJ1-2; D might be TRBD1 (5 bases). This CDR3 has 15 amino acids. V was shortened by 4 bases and J by 2 bases, with 14 bases between the two germline ends. Germline V CDR1 and CDR2: SGHTA, FQGNSA. The CDR3 protein is CASSSPGTGNYGYTF. In DNA form, the CDR3 reads TGTGCCAGCAGCTCTCCCGGGACGGGGAACTATGGCTACACCTTC.

This clone is a singleton in its sample. This rearrangement joins TRBV6-1 to TRBJ2-1; the match to TRBD1 covers 10 bases. This CDR3 has 15 amino acids. CDR1 and CDR2 (germline): MNHNS, SASEGT. Losses at the gene ends were 0 bases for V and 7 bases for J; bases not matched to a gene: 3. The CDR3 here is CASSEAWTGGNEQFF. The CDR3 DNA follows: TGTGCCAGCAGTGAAGCGTGGACAGGGGGGAATGAGCAGTTCTTC.

The gene calls are TRBV25-1 and TRBJ2-7; 9 nucleotides agree with TRBD1. This CDR3 is 15 amino acids long. The germline V gene has CDR1 MGHDK and CDR2 SYGVNS. V lost 4 bases and J lost 3; bases outside the gene matches: 7. CDR3 in DNA: TGTGCCAGCAGTGGGGCCGGGACAGGGTACTACGAGCAGTACTTC. This codes for CASSGAGTGYYEQYF.

The V gene is TRBV5-5, the J gene TRBJ2-3; D perhaps matches TRBD1 (6 bases). The V gene lost 0 bases and the J gene lost 2 bases, with 13 bases spanning the gap. The CDR3 extends over 16 amino acids. CDR1 is SGHKS, CDR2 YYEKEE, per germline (reference sequence). The CDR3 loop reads CASSLAGTTNTDTQYF. The CDR3 bases are TGTGCCAGCAGCTTGGCTGGGACAACTAACACAGATACGCAGTATTTT.

The chain is built from TRBV5-1 and TRBJ1-2; D gene ambiguous. Trimming pared 0 bases from V and 4 bases from J, leaving 13 bases between. The CDR3 extends over 15 amino acids. Germline lookup yields CDR1 SGHRS and CDR2 YFSETQ. CDR3 sequence (DNA): TGCGCCAGCAGCTTGGGTTTTCAGTCGTCCTATGGCTACACCTTC. Amino acid sequence: CASSLGFQSSYGYTF.

The DNA of the CDR3 is TGTGCCAGCGGTCCGGGGTCCACAGATACGCAGTATTTT. It is translated as CASGPGSTDTQYF. The chain carries TRBV5-6 and TRBJ2-3; D may be TRBD2 (5 bases). This CDR3 has 13 residues. Germline V gene data show CDR1 as SGHDT and CDR2 as YYEEEE. Trimming removed 7 bases at V and 2 bases at J, with 11 bases between. Supplemented by reference TRBV5-6 and TRBJ2-3, the full variable domain reads DAGVTQSPTHLIKTRGQQVTLRCSPKSGHDTVSWYQQALGQGPQFIFQYYEEEERQRGNFPDRFSGHQFPNYSSELNVNALLLGDSALYLCASGPGSTDTQYFGPGTRLTVL.

The rearrangement uses TRBV27 and TRBJ2-7; 9 nucleotides agree with TRBD1. The CDR3 runs 16 residues. Germline CDR1 reads MNHEY; CDR2 reads SMNVEV (reference sequence). The V segment lost 4 bases and the J segment 3 bases; nucleotides outside the gene matches: 10. The CDR3 loop reads CASSSFGDRVVYEQYF. The CDR3 DNA sequence: TGTGCCAGCAGTTCGTTTGGGGACAGGGTTGTCTACGAGCAGTACTTC.

The chain links TRBV7-9 to TRBJ1-5; 7 nucleotides line up with TRBD1. V was pared by 6 bases and J by 5 bases, with 7 bases of the junction left unmatched. This CDR3 spans 14 amino acids. Looked up from germline, CDR1 is SEHNR and CDR2 is FQNEAQ (reference sequence). CDR3 sequence reads: CASSHRDSYQPQHF. The CDR3 DNA reads TGTGCCAGCAGTCACCGGGACAGCTATCAGCCCCAGCATTTT.